The T cell receptor (beta chain) under discussion was sequenced for a study of T cells after yellow fever vaccination. Germline V gene sequence: CDR1 SQVTM, CDR2 ANQGSEA. This CDR3 has 11 amino acids. TCRdb passed the 5' RACE reads through MiXCR, listing each CDR3 protein once. In the table there are 340,000 or so distinct CDR3 sequences, around 13% of which are singletons. About this clonotype itself: Antigen: not known. A junction end diverges from the germline sequence, so it may reflect a read error.

Overall study findings and caveats: Post-booster repertoires again held most primary-vaccination clones (around 95% CD4, about 88% CD8).

This chain uses TRBV29-1 with TRBJ1-4; 7 nucleotides agree with TRBD1. The material was CD4+ T cells sorted from PBMCs, obtained 15 days after the yellow fever booster vaccination. The sequence derives from a man in his late teens or twenties who received the YFV17D yellow fever vaccine. CDR3 nucleotides: TGCAGCGTTGAAGATGGGGGACAGAGGGATTTT. It translates to CSVEDGGQRDF.